This passage covers 26 T cell receptor beta chains from one sample sequenced in a study of control samples from healthy donors and cancer patients. The assay was immunoSEQ multiplex PCR, and TCRdb's table has in-frame clones only and misses some. The table includes about 410,000 clones, roughly 90% detected once. Sequenced: PBMCs. The receptors stem from a man aged 35-49 years with head and neck cancer.

The genes are TRBV4-1 and TRBJ2-5; possible D gene TRBD1, 5 bases. Germline CDR1 is MGHRA and CDR2 is YSYEKL. The germline V and J ends were trimmed by 0 bases and 5 bases, with 13 bases remaining between them. The CDR3 totals 15 residues. CDR3 in DNA: TGCGCCAGCAGCCAAGAAGAAGGGGCGCGGGAGACCCAGTACTTC. Translation: CASSQEEGARETQYF.

The chain combines TRBV30 with TRBJ2-7; D gene unclear. Germline-derived CDR1 and CDR2 are GTSNPN and SVGIG (reference sequence). Trimming cost V 0 bases and J 2 bases, with 5 bases left between them. The CDR3 has 12 residues. This CDR3 is CAWSVNAYEQYF. In DNA form, the CDR3 reads TGTGCCTGGAGTGTCAACGCCTACGAGCAGTACTTC.

The chain is built from TRBV6-5 and TRBJ1-2, with 8 bases that match TRBD1. CDR3 length: 14 residues. Germline CDR1 is MNHEY and CDR2 is SVGAGI. V was clipped by 5 bases and J by 4 bases; unmatched bases: 6. The CDR3 spells CASSLGQGGYGYTF. CDR3 in DNA: TGTGCCAGCAGTCTTGGACAGGGCGGCTATGGCTACACCTTC.

This clone has more than one count but fewer than ten. The genes are TRBV7-9 and TRBJ1-1; TRBD1 might be the D (5 bases). The V and J ends lost 5 bases and 11 bases respectively, with 21 bases between them. CDR3 size: 14 residues. The germline gives CDR1 SEHNR, CDR2 FQNEAQ (reference sequence). CDR3 sequence reads: CASSPHVPGTGAFF. CDR3 coding DNA: TGTGCCAGCAGCCCCCACGTGCCAGGGACTGGGGCTTTCTTT.

V usage is TRBV7-6 and J usage is TRBJ2-7, with TRBD1 matching 8 bases. After removal of 2 bases from V and 5 bases from J, the junction contained 5 bases not matched to a gene. The CDR3 has 14 residues. Germline assignment: CDR1 SGHVS and CDR2 FNYEAQ. The CDR3 bases are TGTGCCAGCAGCTTACAGGGGGCACTAGACGAGCAGTACTTC. This gives the protein CASSLQGALDEQYF.

V is TRBV3-1 (or the pseudogene TRBV3-2) and J is TRBJ1-5, with D possibly TRBD1 on 6 matching bases. The CDR3 is made up of 15 amino acids. The V end was cut by 4 bases, the J end by 4 bases, with 14 bases between. CDR1 LGHDT and CDR2 YNNKEL come from the germline V gene (reference sequence). CDR3 in amino acids: CASSPYQGLNQPQHF. The CDR3 nucleotides read TGTGCCAGCAGCCCTTACCAGGGGTTGAATCAGCCCCAGCATTTT.

This sequence joins TRBV7-6 and TRBJ2-7; D is undetermined. This CDR3 comprises 16 residues. Germline lookup yields CDR1 SGHVS and CDR2 FNYEAQ. V was shortened by 6 bases and J by 1 base, with 19 bases between the two germline ends. This CDR3 is CASSSTYGTASYEQYF. CDR3 nucleotide sequence: TGTGCCAGCAGTTCCACCTACGGCACAGCTTCCTACGAGCAGTACTTC.

V gene TRBV6-5 combines with J gene TRBJ2-7; D ambiguous. Germline-derived CDR1 and CDR2 are MNHEY and SVGAGI. The CDR3 is 15 residues long. V was pared by 6 bases and J by 2 bases, with 17 bases between. In DNA form, the CDR3 reads TGTGCCAGCAGGGTAAAGGAGCGATATACCTACGAGCAGTACTTC. This encodes CASRVKERYTYEQYF.

The chain links TRBV30 to TRBJ1-1, with a weak D call TRBD1 (5 bases). Trimming took off 6 bases at V and 11 bases at J, with 16 bases between the two ends. CDR1 and CDR2 from the germline V gene are GTSNPN and SVGIG (reference sequence). The CDR3 loop spans 11 amino acids. In nucleotides, the CDR3 is TGTGCCTGCATCTATCCTCGGGGGGCTTTCTTT. Translating it yields CACIYPRGAFF. Variable domain in full (rest from reference TRBV30 and TRBJ1-1): SQTIHQWPATLVQPVGSPLSLECTVEGTSNPNLYWYRQAAGRGLQLLFYSVGIGQISSEVPQNLSASRPQDRQFILSSKKLLLSDSGFYLCACIYPRGAFFGQGTRLTVV.

The genes are TRBV2 and TRBJ2-2; TRBD1 is a possible D gene (5 bases). This CDR3 spans 14 amino acids. The V gene lost 7 bases and the J gene lost 6 bases, with 15 bases spanning the gap. Germline values: CDR1 SNHLY, CDR2 FYNNEI. CDR3 sequence reads: CASKNALGPGELFF. The CDR3 DNA reads TGTGCCAGCAAGAACGCGCTGGGGCCCGGGGAGCTGTTTTTT.

This clone showed up just a few times. The chain uses TRBV30 and TRBJ1-1; a weak D match, TRBD1 (5 bases). CDR3 size: 10 residues. Germline V lookup: CDR1 GTSNPN, CDR2 SVGIG (reference sequence). The germline V and J ends were trimmed by 6 bases and 9 bases, with 11 bases remaining between them. CDR3 coding DNA: TGTGCCTGCCGGGACCACAAAGCTTTCTTT. It specifies CACRDHKAFF.

The chain joins TRBV7-8 to TRBJ2-1, with D uncertain. The V gene's germline CDR1 is SGHVS and CDR2 FQNEAQ. The CDR3 has 10 amino acids. Between the trimmed V and J ends, which lost 1 base and 8 bases, there was a span of 0 bases. The CDR3 protein is CASSLDEQFF. Here the CDR3 DNA reads TGTGCCAGCAGCTTAGATGAGCAGTTCTTC. The variable domain in full, with the rest retrieved from reference TRBV7-8 and TRBJ2-1, is GAGVSQSPRYKVAKRGQDVALRCDPISGHVSLFWYQQALGQGPEFLTYFQNEAQLDKSGLPSDRFFAERPEGSVSTLKIQRTQQEDSAVYLCASSLDEQFFGPGTRLTVL.

The chain is built from TRBV7-2 and TRBJ2-3; 9 bases line up with TRBD1. Germline trimming cut 5 bases from V and 2 bases from J; bases unmatched to any gene: 14. Per germline, CDR1 SGHTA and CDR2 FQGNSA. The CDR3 spans 18 residues. The CDR3 sequence is CASSPHPPQGAFTDTQYF. The CDR3 coding sequence is TGTGCCAGCAGCCCTCACCCACCACAGGGGGCCTTCACAGATACGCAGTATTTT.

This sequence joins TRBV5-1 and TRBJ1-6; 10 nucleotides align to TRBD1. CDR1 and CDR2 from the germline V gene are SGHRS and YFSETQ. Germline trimming cut 0 bases from V and 8 bases from J; bases unmatched to any gene: 5. The CDR3 spans 16 residues. CDR3 amino acids: CASSLVGQGWDSPLHF. The DNA of the CDR3 is TGCGCCAGCAGCTTGGTGGGACAGGGGTGGGATTCACCCCTCCACTTT.

This chain connects TRBV6-5 to TRBJ2-1; D may match TRBD1 or TRBD2 (6 bases each). Germline assignment: CDR1 MNHEY and CDR2 SVGAGI. Between the trimmed V and J ends, which lost 3 bases and 2 bases, there was a span of 11 bases. The CDR3 totals 15 residues. CDR3 nucleotides: TGTGCCAGCAGTTATGAGGGGGGAACCTACAATGAGCAGTTCTTC. Its translation: CASSYEGGTYNEQFF.

This rearrangement joins TRBV5-1 to TRBJ2-2, with 8 positions matching TRBD1. V shed 7 bases, J shed 6 bases, and the junction held 8 bases outside the gene matches. This CDR3 is 14 amino acids long. The germline CDR1 and CDR2 sequences are SGHRS and YFSETQ. CDR3 in amino acids: CASRRTGSSGELFF. In DNA form, the CDR3 reads TGCGCCAGCCGACGGACAGGGTCGTCCGGGGAGCTGTTTTTT. The whole variable domain, remainder taken from reference TRBV5-1 and TRBJ2-2, is KAGVTQTPRYLIKTRGQQVTLSCSPISGHRSVSWYQQTPGQGLQFLFEYFSETQRNKGNFPGRFSGRQFSNSRSEMNVSTLELGDSALYLCASRRTGSSGELFFGEGSRLTVL.

The J gene is TRBJ2-6, the V gene TRBV6-5; D is unclear. Looked up from germline, CDR1 is MNHEY and CDR2 is SVGAGI. The V and J ends lost 6 bases and 0 bases respectively, with 9 bases between them. The CDR3 contains 15 residues. The CDR3 loop reads CASSRGDSGANVLTF. The DNA of the CDR3 is TGTGCCAGCAGCAGAGGTGACTCTGGGGCCAACGTCCTGACTTTC.

A single count supports this clone. V gene TRBV11-3 combines with J gene TRBJ2-3, with a possible D match to TRBD1 (5 bases). The CDR3 runs to 15 residues. Per the germline V gene, CDR1 is SGHNT and CDR2 is YENEEA. Trimming pared 5 bases from V and 1 base from J, leaving 13 bases between. CDR3 residues: CASSNRRGGTDTQYF. The CDR3 nucleotides read TGTGCCAGCAGCAATAGAAGGGGTGGCACAGATACGCAGTATTTT.

This clone has just one count. This chain links TRBV6-1 with TRBJ1-5; TRBD1 might be the D (6 bases). V gave up 0 bases and J gave up 6 bases, with 15 bases separating them. Germline V gene lookup returns CDR1 MNHNS and CDR2 SASEGT. The CDR3 has 16 residues. CDR3 in amino acids: CASSEASQGIGQPQHF. As DNA, the CDR3 is TGTGCCAGCAGTGAAGCGTCGCAGGGGATTGGTCAGCCCCAGCATTTT.

The chain recombines TRBV5-1 with TRBJ2-1; 11 nucleotides align to TRBD2. V was clipped by 2 bases and J by 0 bases; unmatched bases: 4. The CDR3 consists of 17 residues. Germline V gene lookup returns CDR1 SGHRS and CDR2 YFSETQ. The CDR3 DNA is TGCGCCAGCAGCTTAGCTACTAGCGGGGGCTCCTACAATGAGCAGTTCTTC. It encodes CASSLATSGGSYNEQFF.

The V and J genes are TRBV9 and TRBJ1-1; D possibly corresponds to TRBD1 (5 bases). Germline assignment: CDR1 SGDLS and CDR2 YYNGEE. V lost 4 bases and J 2 bases, leaving 9 bases between the germline ends. The CDR3 consists of 13 residues. The CDR3 here is CASSIQVNTEAFF. The CDR3 region has the DNA TGTGCCAGCAGCATACAGGTAAACACTGAAGCTTTCTTT.

This chain uses TRBV5-1 with TRBJ1-2, with 8 bases aligning to TRBD1. Germline CDR1 is SGHRS and CDR2 is YFSETQ. This CDR3 is built from 16 residues. Trimming cost V 4 bases and J 6 bases; bases outside gene matches: 14. The CDR3 loop is CASSQIGADRVNGYTF. CDR3 nucleotide sequence: TGCGCCAGCAGCCAAATTGGGGCGGACAGGGTTAATGGCTACACCTTC.

The chain uses TRBV27 and TRBJ2-7, with 8 bases aligning to TRBD1. The V gene's germline CDR1 is MNHEY and CDR2 SMNVEV (reference sequence). The length of the CDR3 is 13 residues. The V and J ends lost 4 bases and 3 bases, in that order; junction bases with no gene match: 2. CDR3 DNA sequence: TGTGCCAGCAGTTCCGGGACAGGCTACGAGCAGTACTTC. Amino acid sequence: CASSSGTGYEQYF.

This clone was observed a single time. The chain has TRBV4-1 and TRBJ1-1, with D unclear. Germline CDR1 and CDR2: MGHRA and YSYEKL. There are 17 residues in the CDR3. Trimming removed 0 bases at V and 0 bases at J, with 14 bases between. CDR3 protein: CASSQDESGTMNTEAFF. The CDR3 DNA sequence: TGCGCCAGCAGCCAAGATGAATCAGGTACCATGAACACTGAAGCTTTCTTT.

The CDR3 here is CASSLDGANVLTF. The CDR3 bases are TGCGCCAGCAGCTTGGATGGGGCCAACGTCCTGACTTTC. The genes are TRBV5-1 and TRBJ2-6; D ambiguous. V was pared by 0 bases and J by 3 bases, with 1 base between. Germline values: CDR1 SGHRS, CDR2 YFSETQ. The CDR3 is 13 residues long.

The chain is built from TRBV5-4 and TRBJ2-2; 7 positions match TRBD2. V gave up 2 bases and J gave up 7 bases; unmatched junction bases: 5. CDR3 size: 14 residues. Germline CDR1 reads SGHNT; CDR2 reads YYREEE (reference sequence). This CDR3 is CASSFTSASGELFF. CDR3 nucleotide sequence: TGTGCCAGCAGCTTTACTAGCGCTAGCGGGGAGCTGTTTTTT.